This record covers a single T cell receptor beta chain. This record comes from a study of blood T cell repertoires in COVID-19. Sequencing was performed with immunoSEQ multiplex PCR; in TCRdb, only in-frame clones are kept and a portion is missing. This table has some 380,000 clones, around 89% appearing once. Between the trimmed V and J ends, which lost 4 bases and 1 base, there was a span of 18 bases. The CDR3 extends over 17 amino acids. The germline CDR1 and CDR2 sequences are SGDLS and YYNGEE. The sequencing input was peripheral blood. The receptor comes from a man between 18 and 29 years old with active or convalescent COVID-19. The rearrangement uses TRBV9 and TRBJ1-3, with D hard to call. The DNA for the CDR3 is TGTGCCAGCAGCCCTGAAGACCTGACATATTCTGGAAACACCATATATTTT. It encodes CASSPEDLTYSGNTIYF.